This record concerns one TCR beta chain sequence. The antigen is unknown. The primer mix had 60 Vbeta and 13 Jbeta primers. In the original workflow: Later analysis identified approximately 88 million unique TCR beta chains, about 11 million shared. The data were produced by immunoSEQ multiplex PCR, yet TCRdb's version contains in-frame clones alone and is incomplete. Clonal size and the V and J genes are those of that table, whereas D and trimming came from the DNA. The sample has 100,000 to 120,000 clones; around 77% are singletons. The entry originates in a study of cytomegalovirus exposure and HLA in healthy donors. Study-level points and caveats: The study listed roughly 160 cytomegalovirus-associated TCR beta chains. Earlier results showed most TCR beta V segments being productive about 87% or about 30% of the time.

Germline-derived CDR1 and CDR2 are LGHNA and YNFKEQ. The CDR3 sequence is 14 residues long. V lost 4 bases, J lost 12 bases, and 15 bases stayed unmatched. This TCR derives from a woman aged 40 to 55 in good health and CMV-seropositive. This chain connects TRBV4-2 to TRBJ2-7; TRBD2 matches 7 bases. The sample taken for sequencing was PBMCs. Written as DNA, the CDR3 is TGTGCCAGCAGCCCTACCGAGGGTAGCGGGCTTCGGTACTTC. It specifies CASSPTEGSGLRYF.